This T cell receptor (beta chain) was obtained from a study of blood T cell repertoires in COVID-19. Study context: The United States, Italy and Spain were the sources of the acute and convalescent COVID-19 samples.

This clone is a singleton in its sample. Germline V gene data show CDR1 as SEHNR and CDR2 as FQNEAQ (reference sequence). The trim removed 5 bases at V and 5 bases at J, leaving 14 bases unmatched. This CDR3 comprises 17 residues. Here immunoSEQ multiplex PCR was the method, and the copy in TCRdb shows in-frame clones only, minus some. The sample consists of fewer than 200,000 clones, around nine tenths of them appearing once. The chain combines TRBV7-9 with TRBJ1-1; 10 bases are shared with TRBD1. Sequenced sample: peripheral blood. This clonotype was sampled from a woman younger than 30 who had recovered from COVID-19. Here the CDR3 DNA reads TGTGCCAGCAGCCAAAGGGACAGGGGCACCCAGGGGACTGAAGCTTTCTTT. This gives the protein CASSQRDRGTQGTEAFF.